Below, 26 T cell receptor beta chains from the same sample are listed, as sequenced in a study of cytomegalovirus exposure and HLA in healthy donors. The PCR ran on 60 Vbeta and 13 Jbeta primers. Measured with immunoSEQ multiplex PCR; TCRdb has only the in-frame clones, and not every one. The sample includes about 130,000 clones, around 82% of them seen just once. Sequences were obtained from PBMCs. Every receptor here comes from a man aged 35 to 55 in good health and CMV-seronegative.

The chain uses TRBV2 and TRBJ2-3, with D unclear. There are 16 residues in the CDR3. V lost 6 bases, J lost 2 bases, and 18 bases lay in between. Germline CDR1 reads SNHLY; CDR2 reads FYNNEI. CDR3 residues: CASSAFDTLFTDTQYF. Here the CDR3 DNA reads TGTGCCAGCAGCGCATTTGACACTCTCTTCACAGATACGCAGTATTTT.

By frequency in the sample, this clone is medium-sized (0.01 to 0.1%). This chain uses TRBV4-1 with TRBJ2-7; D call uncertain. The germline gives CDR1 MGHRA, CDR2 YSYEKL. The CDR3 is 15 residues long. The V end lost 0 bases, the J end lost 5 bases, and 14 bases lay between the germline ends. DNA of the CDR3: TGCGCCAGCAGCCAAGATCCCGAGGTGTTTAACGAGCAGTACTTC. This translates into CASSQDPEVFNEQYF.

This chain connects TRBV11-1 to TRBJ2-5; unclear D gene. There are 14 residues in the CDR3. V dropped 1 base and J dropped 2 bases, with 8 bases sitting between them. Germline V gene lookup returns CDR1 SGHAT and CDR2 FQDESV (reference sequence). The CDR3 spells CASSLGSRQETQYF. The CDR3 nucleotides are TGTGCCAGCAGCTTAGGGTCGCGACAAGAGACCCAGTACTTC.

This chain joins TRBV2 and TRBJ2-2; 10 bases fit TRBD1. This CDR3 has 15 residues. Germline V gene sequence: CDR1 SNHLY, CDR2 FYNNEI. V dropped 3 bases and J dropped 5; count of bases not matched to a gene: 3. CDR3 region: CASSDGTGETGELFF. DNA of the CDR3: TGTGCCAGCAGTGACGGGACAGGGGAGACCGGGGAGCTGTTTTTT.

This clone was detected a few times. V usage is TRBV19 and J usage is TRBJ2-2; tentative D call: TRBD1 (6 bases). Trimming left V 3 bases short and J 5 bases short, with 10 bases between. The germline CDR1 and CDR2 sequences are LNHDA and SQIVND (reference sequence). CDR3 length: 14 amino acids. CDR3 sequence: CASSMLQGTGELFF. DNA of the CDR3: TGTGCCAGTAGTATGTTACAGGGAACCGGGGAGCTGTTTTTT. Combining the CDR3 with reference TRBV19 and TRBJ2-2 gives the whole variable domain DGGITQSPKYLFRKEGQNVTLSCEQNLNHDAMYWYRQDPGQGLRLIYYSQIVNDFQKGDIAEGYSVSREKKESFPLTVTSAQKNPTAFYLCASSMLQGTGELFFGEGSRLTVL.

The sample holds a few counts of this clone. The V gene is TRBV2, the J gene TRBJ2-4, with a possible D match to TRBD2 (6 bases). This CDR3 is built from 15 residues. V was pared by 4 bases and J by 0 bases, with 10 bases between. The V gene's germline CDR1 is SNHLY and CDR2 FYNNEI. The chain's CDR3 is CASSGRGPAKNIQYF. The CDR3 bases are TGTGCCAGCAGTGGGAGGGGTCCAGCCAAAAACATTCAGTACTTC.

The rearrangement uses TRBV19 and TRBJ2-1; a possible D gene is TRBD2 (5 bases). V lost 5 bases and J 2 bases, leaving 7 bases between the germline ends. The germline V gene has CDR1 LNHDA and CDR2 SQIVND (reference sequence). This CDR3 region has 13 residues. The CDR3 spells CASSPGTYNEQFF. CDR3 bases: TGTGCCAGTAGTCCGGGGACCTACAATGAGCAGTTCTTC.

V and J are TRBV28 and TRBJ2-5, with a weak D call TRBD2 (5 bases). The CDR3 covers 13 residues. Trimming left V 10 bases short and J 0 bases short, with 12 bases between. Germline assignment: CDR1 MDHEN and CDR2 SYDVKM. CDR3 sequence (DNA): TGTGCCACCGAGGGCGTGGACCAAGAGACCCAGTACTTC. Translation gives CATEGVDQETQYF.

The chain recombines TRBV13 with TRBJ2-7; D remains ambiguous. This CDR3 region has 14 residues. V gave up 5 bases and J gave up 0 bases, with 11 bases separating them. The germline gives CDR1 PRHDT, CDR2 FYEKMQ (reference sequence). CDR3 sequence (DNA): TGTGCCAGCAGCCCCACAGTCAGCTCCTACGAGCAGTACTTC. It translates to CASSPTVSSYEQYF.

This clone was seen a single time. This chain uses TRBV6-1 with TRBJ1-2; 7 positions agree with TRBD1. Germline V CDR1 and CDR2: MNHNS, SASEGT. The CDR3 extends over 15 amino acids. Trimming at V came to 7 bases and at J to 0 bases, leaving 8 bases not matched to a gene. CDR3 coding DNA: TGTGCCAGCACGAGCAGGGACAGAACTAACTATGGCTACACCTTC. Amino acids: CASTSRDRTNYGYTF.

As DNA, the CDR3 is TGTGCCAGCAGCCTACTAGCGGGGGCCATGGGGGAGCTGTTTTTT. It yields the protein CASSLLAGAMGELFF. This chain connects TRBV14 to TRBJ2-2; 11 bases agree with TRBD2. J gave up 8 bases and V 4 bases, and 6 bases lay outside the gene matches. Germline assignment: CDR1 SGHDN and CDR2 FVKESK. The CDR3 has 15 residues.

The chain recombines TRBV28 with TRBJ1-3; TRBD1 matches 7 bases. With 1 base clipped from V and 4 bases from J, the junction kept 4 bases outside the gene matches. Germline-derived CDR1 and CDR2 are MDHEN and SYDVKM. The CDR3 length is 15 residues. CDR3 in amino acids: CASSLYGTEGNTIYF. The CDR3 bases are TGTGCCAGCAGTTTATACGGGACAGAGGGAAACACCATATATTTT.

The chain employs TRBV20-1 and TRBJ2-7; D is unresolved. The germline V gene has CDR1 DFQATT and CDR2 SNEGSKA (reference sequence). The CDR3 sequence is 11 residues long. The V and J ends lost 6 bases and 0 bases respectively, with 6 bases between them. The CDR3 is CSAEYSYEQYF. The DNA for the CDR3 is TGCAGTGCGGAGTACTCCTACGAGCAGTACTTC.

The V call is TRBV19, the J call TRBJ1-5; unclear D gene. V lost 5 bases, J lost 2 bases, and 10 bases lay in between. Germline assignment: CDR1 LNHDA and CDR2 SQIVND (reference sequence). The CDR3 is made up of 14 amino acids. The CDR3 spells CASSAEVGNQPQHF. The CDR3 nucleotides are TGTGCCAGTAGTGCGGAGGTGGGCAATCAGCCCCAGCATTTT.

The genes are TRBV15 and TRBJ2-7; 12 nucleotides agree with TRBD1. Germline V gene data show CDR1 as LNHNV and CDR2 as YYDKDF (reference sequence). V shed 5 bases, J shed 4 bases, and the junction held 12 bases outside the gene matches. This CDR3 spans 17 amino acids. In nucleotides, the CDR3 is TGTGCCACCAGCGGACAGGGGGACAGGGGGCGGTCGTACGAGCAGTACTTC. It yields the protein CATSGQGDRGRSYEQYF.

This chain's CDR3 is CASSPQQGYEQYF. CDR3 DNA sequence: TGTGCCAGCAGCCCCCAACAGGGGTACGAGCAGTACTTC. The V gene is TRBV13, the J gene TRBJ2-7; 7 bases map to TRBD1. CDR3 size: 13 residues. V gave up 5 bases and J gave up 4 bases; unmatched junction bases: 5. Germline CDR1 reads PRHDT; CDR2 reads FYEKMQ (reference sequence). Variable domain in full (rest from reference TRBV13 and TRBJ2-7): AAGVIQSPRHLIKEKRETATLKCYPIPRHDTVYWYQQGPGQDPQFLISFYEKMQSDKGSIPDRFSAQQFSDYHSELNMSSLELGDSALYFCASSPQQGYEQYFGPGTRLTVT.

The chain joins TRBV6-1 to TRBJ1-2; D is ambiguous. Trimming removed 3 bases from V and 5 bases from J, with 10 bases in between. The CDR3 sequence is 13 residues long. Germline lookup yields CDR1 MNHNS and CDR2 SASEGT. CDR3 region: CASSDGPAYGYTF. CDR3 coding DNA: TGTGCCAGCAGTGATGGGCCTGCATATGGCTACACCTTC.

This clone has a single count. The CDR3 DNA sequence: TGTGCCAGCAGTTTATCTCCGTCCGAGACAGGGTCCAACGAGCAGTACTTC. Translation gives CASSLSPSETGSNEQYF. This sequence joins TRBV27 and TRBJ2-7, with TRBD1 matching 7 bases. CDR1 MNHEY and CDR2 SMNVEV come from the germline V gene (reference sequence). V dropped 0 bases and J dropped 5; count of bases not matched to a gene: 13. The CDR3 totals 17 residues.

The J gene is TRBJ2-1, the V gene TRBV30, with 13 bases lining up with TRBD2. V was pared by 1 base and J by 8 bases, with 17 bases of the junction left unmatched. Germline lookup yields CDR1 GTSNPN and CDR2 SVGIG (reference sequence). The CDR3 loop spans 19 amino acids. The CDR3 DNA reads TGTGCCTGGAGTGCACCCCCCCGACTAGCGGGGGGCCGTAAGGATGAGCAGTTCTTC. Its protein is CAWSAPPRLAGGRKDEQFF.

The chain has TRBV5-4 and TRBJ1-2; unclear D gene. This CDR3 spans 13 amino acids. CDR1 and CDR2 (germline): SGHNT, YYREEE (reference sequence). V lost 0 bases and J lost 6, with 9 bases in between. CDR3 DNA sequence: TGTGCCAGCAGCTTGGTAGAGGGTCATGGCTACACCTTC. Its protein is CASSLVEGHGYTF.

V usage is TRBV7-6 and J usage is TRBJ1-5, with D possibly matching TRBD1 (5 bases). V was shortened by 5 bases and J by 8 bases, with 19 bases between the two germline ends. The CDR3 runs to 15 residues. From germline, CDR1 is SGHVS and CDR2 FNYEAQ. CDR3 loop: CASSLGGGSVEPQHF. The CDR3 DNA is TGTGCCAGCAGCCTTGGGGGGGGATCTGTTGAGCCCCAGCATTTT.

This clone has only a few counts. The V call is TRBV9, the J call TRBJ1-4; D is unresolved. The CDR3 extends over 16 amino acids. Trimming removed 0 bases from V and 3 bases from J, with 12 bases in between. Germline loops: CDR1 SGDLS, CDR2 YYNGEE. The CDR3 loop is CASSVGARGANEKLFF. For the CDR3, the DNA is TGTGCCAGCAGCGTAGGGGCTCGCGGGGCTAATGAAAAACTGTTTTTT.

J is TRBJ1-1 and V is TRBV6-1, with D perhaps matching TRBD1 (5 bases). V was trimmed by 7 bases and J by 7 bases, leaving 10 bases between them. Germline loops: CDR1 MNHNS, CDR2 SASEGT. This CDR3 is built from 11 residues. DNA of the CDR3: TGTGCCAGCATTGGACAAAATGAAGCTTTCTTT. Translation gives CASIGQNEAFF.

The V and J genes are TRBV7-2 and TRBJ2-7; the D gene is possibly TRBD2 (6 bases). CDR3 length: 14 residues. Germline CDR1 and CDR2: SGHTA and FQGNSA. V was clipped by 3 bases and J by 3 bases, with 12 bases between them. CDR3 sequence reads: CASSFGSGLYEQYF. CDR3 coding DNA: TGTGCCAGCAGCTTCGGATCGGGACTCTACGAGCAGTACTTC.

A single count supports this clone. This chain links TRBV7-9 with TRBJ1-2; D gene unclear. This CDR3 has 13 residues. V lost 3 bases and J lost 4, with 9 bases in between. In germline, CDR1 is SEHNR, CDR2 FQNEAQ (reference sequence). CDR3 loop: CASSFYRVYGYTF. For the CDR3, the DNA is TGTGCCAGCAGCTTCTACAGAGTCTATGGCTACACCTTC. Variable domain in full (rest from reference TRBV7-9 and TRBJ1-2): DTGVSQNPRHKITKRGQNVTFRCDPISEHNRLYWYRQTLGQGPEFLTYFQNEAQLEKSRLLSDRFSAERPKGSFSTLEIQRTEQGDSAMYLCASSFYRVYGYTFGSGTRLTVV.

V usage is TRBV6-5 and J usage is TRBJ1-2; 7 bases align to TRBD1. Germline CDR1 MNHEY, CDR2 SVGAGI. The CDR3 has 13 amino acids. Trimming took 6 bases from V and 8 from J; bases not matched to a gene: 9. The CDR3 DNA reads TGTGCCAGCAGCCAGGGGGGTCTAAAAGGCTACACCTTC. It yields the protein CASSQGGLKGYTF.